This paragraph covers one T cell receptor (beta chain) sequence. What it binds is not known. This record belongs to a study of cytomegalovirus exposure and HLA in healthy donors. General study results and limits: A few CMV-associated chains proved CMV antigen-specific in vitro. The tendency of first-cohort TCR clusters to co-occur in the 100 to 150 validation repertoires was identified by a subsequent analysis.

Germline CDR1 and CDR2: MGHRA and YSYEKL. V was clipped by 1 base and J by 7 bases; unmatched bases: 13. The CDR3 totals 18 residues. A roughly 120-subject validation cohort, separate from the approximately 610-subject first cohort, supplied the donors. Method: immunoSEQ multiplex PCR; TCRdb's copy keeps in-frame clones and lacks some. The top ten clones hold roughly 0.4% of a sample with 250,000 or so clones, around 91% of them seen once. Material: PBMCs. The V call is TRBV4-1, the J call TRBJ2-2, with TRBD2 matching 9 bases. The source of this sequence is a woman between 18 and 29 years old in good health and CMV-seronegative. Here the CDR3 reads CASSQAFMGTSIDGELFF. In nucleotides, the CDR3 is TGCGCCAGCAGCCAAGCGTTCATGGGGACTAGCATAGACGGGGAGCTGTTTTTT.